This TCR beta chain was sequenced in a study of CD8 T cells in Susac syndrome. Background on the study: Patients with Susac syndrome were therapy-naive, treated with corticosteroids, or treated with intravenous immunoglobulin alone when blood was collected.

Reverse transcription used roughly 0.5 to 1 ug RNA and random hexamers. MiXCR, run by TCRdb on the immunoSEQ multiplex PCR reads, gives a single entry per CDR3 protein. The sample lists about 150,000 distinct CDR3 sequences, 90% to 95% occurring once. CD8+ and CD4+ T cells circulating in blood were sequenced for TCR beta. Negative isolation yielded the CD8+ and CD4+ T cells, while FACS enriched the TEMRA cells. The CDR3 runs to 13 residues. The germline CDR1 and CDR2 sequences are MNHNS and SASEGT. The ends were cut back, 2 bases at V and 8 bases at J, with 10 bases in the middle. This clonotype was obtained from a human donor with Susac syndrome. This sequence joins TRBV6-1 and TRBJ2-1; no clear D gene. The sample consisted of CD4+ T cells from PBMCs. CDR3 protein: CASSENKIHEQFF. The CDR3 region has the DNA TGTGCCAGCAGTGAAAATAAAATCCATGAGCAGTTCTTC.